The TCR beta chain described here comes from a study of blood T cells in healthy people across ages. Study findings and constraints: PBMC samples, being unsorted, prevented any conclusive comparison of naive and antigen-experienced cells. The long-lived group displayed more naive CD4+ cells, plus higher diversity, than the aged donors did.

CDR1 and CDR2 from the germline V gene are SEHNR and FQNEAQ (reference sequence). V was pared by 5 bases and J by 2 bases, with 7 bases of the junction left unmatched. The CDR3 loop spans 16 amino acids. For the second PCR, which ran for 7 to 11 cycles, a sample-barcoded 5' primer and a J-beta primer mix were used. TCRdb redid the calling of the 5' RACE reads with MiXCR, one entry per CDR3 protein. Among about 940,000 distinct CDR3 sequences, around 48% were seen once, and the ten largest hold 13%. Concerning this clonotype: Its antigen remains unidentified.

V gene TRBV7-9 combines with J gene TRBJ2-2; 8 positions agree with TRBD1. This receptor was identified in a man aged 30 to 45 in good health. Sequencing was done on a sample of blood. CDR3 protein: CASSPQGEINTGELFF. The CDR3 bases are TGTGCCAGCAGCCCACAGGGGGAAATTAACACCGGGGAGCTGTTTTTT.